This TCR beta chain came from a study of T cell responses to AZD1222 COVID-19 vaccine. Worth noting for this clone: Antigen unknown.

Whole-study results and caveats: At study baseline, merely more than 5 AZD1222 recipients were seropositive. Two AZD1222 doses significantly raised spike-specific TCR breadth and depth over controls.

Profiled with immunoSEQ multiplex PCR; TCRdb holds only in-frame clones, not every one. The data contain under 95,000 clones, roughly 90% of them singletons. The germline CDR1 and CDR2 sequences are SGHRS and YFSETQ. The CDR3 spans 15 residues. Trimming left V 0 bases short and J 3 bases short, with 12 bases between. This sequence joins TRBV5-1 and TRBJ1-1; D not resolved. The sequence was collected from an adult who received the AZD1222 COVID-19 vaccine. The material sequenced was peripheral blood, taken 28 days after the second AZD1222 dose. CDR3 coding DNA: TGCGCCAGCAGCTTGGTCGGGCAGTTGGACACTGAAGCTTTCTTT. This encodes CASSLVGQLDTEAFF.